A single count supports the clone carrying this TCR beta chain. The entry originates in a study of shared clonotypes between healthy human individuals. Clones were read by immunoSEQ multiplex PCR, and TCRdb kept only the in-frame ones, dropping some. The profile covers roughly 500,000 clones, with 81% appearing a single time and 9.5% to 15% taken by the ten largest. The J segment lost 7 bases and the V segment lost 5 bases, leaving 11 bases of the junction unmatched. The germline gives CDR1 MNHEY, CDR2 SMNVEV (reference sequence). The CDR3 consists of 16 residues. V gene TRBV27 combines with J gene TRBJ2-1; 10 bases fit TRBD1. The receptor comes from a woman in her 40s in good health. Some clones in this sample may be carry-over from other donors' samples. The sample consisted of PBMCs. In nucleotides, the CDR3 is TGTGCCAGCAGTAGACGGACAGGGGGGGACGTAAATGAGCAGTTCTTC. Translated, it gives CASSRRTGGDVNEQFF.